The clone carrying this T cell receptor (beta chain) turned up a few times. No antigen is known for it. These data originate in a study of vaccination and CD4 T cells after COVID-19. Study details: Median time from COVID diagnosis to post-COVID sampling was about 100 days (35 to 161).

Time point specified: late sampling 161 to 241 days after vaccination in a few convalescent patients. TCRdb re-called the PCR reads with MiXCR, one entry per CDR3 protein. The sample has 25,000 or so distinct CDR3 sequences; 50% are singletons. Germline V lookup: CDR1 DFQATT, CDR2 SNEGSKA (reference sequence). Trimming at V came to 0 bases and at J to 7 bases, leaving 5 bases not matched to a gene. This CDR3 comprises 14 residues. The study's findings and limits: Among convalescent patients, a median approximately 90% of reactive clones emerged only after vaccination. Spike mono-reactivity marked 304 of 307 vaccine-specific clones in convalescent patients.

The rearrangement joins TRBV20-1 to TRBJ1-5, with 8 bases aligning to TRBD1. The sequence came from a human donor who had recovered from COVID-19. This material consisted of CD4+ T cells from blood, taken about 7 months after SARS-CoV-2 vaccination. Here the CDR3 DNA reads TGCAGTGCTAGAGAGGTCCAGGGGGCACAGCCCCAGCATTTT. As protein: CSAREVQGAQPQHF.